This T cell receptor (beta chain) originates from a study of T cell responses to AZD1222 COVID-19 vaccine. The study, taken as a whole, reports: The reported proportion of spike-specific TCRs targeting unmutated variant regions was nearly half. Vaccination with two AZD1222 doses was followed by a rise in Spike-specific TCR breadth and depth.

Repertoires were generated with immunoSEQ multiplex PCR, while TCRdb's copy carries only in-frame clones and drops some. Found here are 150,000 to 180,000 clones, around nine tenths of them singletons; the top ten hold approximately 20%. This CDR3 spans 11 amino acids. Trimming pared 5 bases from V and 9 bases from J, leaving 8 bases between. The germline gives CDR1 SGDLS, CDR2 YYNGEE. This clone was seen only a few times. Antigen specificity is unknown. The source material was peripheral blood, sampled on day 0 of AZD1222 vaccination. The TCR originated in an adult in good health. The chain combines TRBV9 with TRBJ2-2; D is uncertain. CDR3 nucleotide sequence: TGTGCCAGCAGTTGGGGAAGGGAGCTGTTTTTT. Its translation is CASSWGRELFF.